The 30 T cell receptor beta chains presented below share a single source sample, sequenced in a study of identical twins. MiXCR was run by TCRdb on the 5' RACE reads, yielding one entry per CDR3 protein. In the table there are about 690,000 distinct CDR3 sequences, around 5.7% of which are singletons. Sample: naive T cells sorted from blood. The receptors here all came from a man aged 18 to 35 in good health.

The sample holds many counts of this clonotype. This chain links TRBV4-3 with TRBJ2-1, with 7 nucleotides matching TRBD2. This CDR3 region has 14 residues. Losses at the gene ends were 1 base for V and 8 bases for J; bases not matched to a gene: 5. Germline V gene lookup returns CDR1 LGHNA and CDR2 YSLEER. The CDR3 here is CASSQGVAGDEQFF. The CDR3 region has the DNA TGCGCCAGCAGCCAAGGCGTGGCGGGAGATGAGCAGTTCTTC.

The chain couples TRBV30 to TRBJ1-2, with TRBD1 matching 7 bases. The CDR3 extends over 15 amino acids. Looked up from germline, CDR1 is GTSNPN and CDR2 is SVGIG (reference sequence). V was pared by 3 bases and J by 1 base, with 8 bases of the junction left unmatched. The CDR3 DNA is TGTGCCTGGAGGGCTGGATCAGGGGGTAACTATGGCTACACCTTC. Amino acid sequence: CAWRAGSGGNYGYTF.

The chain is built from TRBV5-5 and TRBJ2-1, with unresolved D. The V end lost 3 bases, the J end lost 9 bases, and 10 bases lay between the germline ends. The germline CDR1 and CDR2 sequences are SGHKS and YYEKEE (reference sequence). This CDR3 has 12 amino acids. The CDR3 sequence is CASSYPAFEQFF. The CDR3 region has the DNA TGTGCCAGCAGCTATCCGGCTTTTGAGCAGTTCTTC.

This clonotype has a handful of counts. A read error may produce the germline difference seen at one junction end. J is TRBJ1-3 and V is TRBV5-1; TRBD1 aligns across 7 bases. The CDR3 covers 15 residues. CDR1 and CDR2 from the germline V gene are SGHRS and YFSETQ. The CDR3 loop reads CASSATGDPGNAIYF. In DNA form, the CDR3 reads TGCGCCAGCAGCGCTACAGGGGACCCTGGAAACGCCATATATTTT.

The chain couples TRBV12-3 or TRBV12-4 to TRBJ1-4; D possibly corresponds to TRBD1 (6 bases). The CDR3 contains 14 residues. V shed 2 bases and J shed 10 bases, with 14 bases lying between them. DNA of the CDR3: TGTGCCAGCAGTTTACAGGGGAATTATGGAAAACTGTTTTTT. As protein: CASSLQGNYGKLFF.

There are many counts of this clonotype. This chain uses TRBV12-3 or TRBV12-4 with TRBJ2-2; 7 nucleotides match TRBD2. CDR3 length: 13 amino acids. V trimming: 2 bases; J trimming: 7 bases; junction bases outside the gene matches: 1. The CDR3 DNA is TGTGCCAGCAGTTTAAGGGAGGGCGGGGAGCTGTTTTTT. Amino acids: CASSLREGGELFF.

This clonotype was observed a few times. This sequence joins TRBV5-1 and TRBJ2-3; tentatively, D is TRBD2 (6 bases). V was cut by 4 bases and J by 5 bases, with 20 bases left in between. This CDR3 is built from 16 residues. From germline, CDR1 is SGHRS and CDR2 YFSETQ. The CDR3, as DNA: TGCGCCAGCAGCCGCTCTGTGGGACTTAAGGTAGATACGCAGTATTTT. Protein sequence: CASSRSVGLKVDTQYF.

This chain connects TRBV24-1 to TRBJ2-3, with D maybe TRBD2 (6 bases). This CDR3 contains 17 residues. The V gene lost 4 bases and the J gene lost 0 bases, with 16 bases spanning the gap. The germline gives CDR1 KGHDR, CDR2 SFDVKD. CDR3 loop: CATSDPSGEESTDTQYF. The DNA for the CDR3 is TGTGCCACCAGTGACCCCTCCGGGGAGGAGAGCACAGATACGCAGTATTTT.

This clonotype was observed many times. The V call is TRBV29-1, the J call TRBJ2-4; D may be TRBD1 (5 bases). Between the trimmed V and J ends, which lost 4 bases and 4 bases, there was a span of 11 bases. Per germline, CDR1 SQVTM and CDR2 ANQGSEA. The CDR3 consists of 13 residues. CDR3 nucleotides: TGCAGCGTTGTACAGGTCCTGAAAAACATTCAGTACTTC. This translates into CSVVQVLKNIQYF.

This chain uses TRBV7-2 with TRBJ2-1; 7 bases match TRBD2. The CDR3 covers 11 residues. Germline CDR1 is SGHTA and CDR2 is FQGNSA. Trimming took 11 bases from V and 9 from J; bases not matched to a gene: 7. The CDR3 protein is CALGGNAEQFF. The CDR3 coding sequence is TGTGCCCTGGGAGGGAACGCTGAGCAGTTCTTC. The whole variable domain, filled in from reference TRBV7-2 and TRBJ2-1, reads GAGVSQSPSNKVTEKGKDVELRCDPISGHTALYWYRQSLGQGLEFLIYFQGNSAPDKSGLPSDRFSAERTGGSVSTLTIQRTQQEDSAVYLCALGGNAEQFFGPGTRLTVL.

V gene TRBV5-1 combines with J gene TRBJ2-5; 9 bases match TRBD1. Germline CDR1 and CDR2: SGHRS and YFSETQ. The trim removed 3 bases at V and 4 bases at J, leaving 10 bases unmatched. This CDR3 is 16 amino acids long. The CDR3 reads CASSSIPGQGRETQYF. Here the CDR3 DNA reads TGCGCCAGCAGCTCGATACCGGGACAGGGTCGAGAGACCCAGTACTTC.

The V and J genes are TRBV11-1 and TRBJ2-2; 13 nucleotides agree with TRBD2. The CDR3 spans 18 residues. CDR1 is SGHAT, CDR2 FQDESV, per germline (reference sequence). J gave up 4 bases and V 6 bases, and 11 bases lay outside the gene matches. The DNA of the CDR3 is TGTGCCAGCAGAAATAGGACTAGCGGGAGCGGAGGCACCGGGGAGCTGTTTTTT. Translation: CASRNRTSGSGGTGELFF.

This clonotype has at least ten counts. V is TRBV7-9 and J is TRBJ1-1, with D possibly TRBD1 on 5 matching bases. With 1 base removed from V and 6 bases from J, the gap between germline ends came to 9 bases. CDR3 length: 13 residues. Germline V gives CDR1 SEHNR, CDR2 FQNEAQ (reference sequence). CDR3 nucleotides: TGTGCCAGCAGCTTAGAAGGGACGGCTGAAGCTTTCTTT. Translation: CASSLEGTAEAFF.

This clonotype was counted only a few times. This rearrangement joins TRBV7-2 to TRBJ2-1; no firm D call. Germline V lookup: CDR1 SGHTA, CDR2 FQGNSA. The CDR3 sequence is 14 residues long. The V and J ends lost 1 base and 7 bases respectively, with 11 bases between them. CDR3 protein: CASSLDGWLNEQFF. For the CDR3, the DNA is TGTGCCAGCAGCTTAGACGGGTGGTTGAATGAGCAGTTCTTC.

This clonotype was detected many times. The chain uses TRBV5-5 and TRBJ2-1; D is unresolved. CDR1 SGHKS and CDR2 YYEKEE come from the germline V gene (reference sequence). The CDR3 is 14 residues long. Trimming removed 2 bases at V and 12 bases at J, with 18 bases between. The CDR3: CASSFVTQTTWQFF. CDR3 DNA: TGTGCCAGCAGCTTCGTTACCCAAACCACATGGCAGTTCTTC.

The chain employs TRBV15 and TRBJ2-2; D remains ambiguous. Trimming cost V 8 bases and J 3 bases, with 13 bases left between them. This CDR3 is built from 14 residues. The germline CDR1 and CDR2 sequences are LNHNV and YYDKDF (reference sequence). The CDR3 DNA reads TGTGCCACCCTCGAACCTGAACACACCGGGGAGCTGTTTTTT. Translated, it gives CATLEPEHTGELFF.

This clonotype was seen repeatedly, ten times or more. This sequence joins TRBV12-3 or TRBV12-4 and TRBJ2-1; D is ambiguous. The CDR3 contains 14 residues. Trimming took off 3 bases at V and 4 bases at J, with 10 bases between the two ends. The CDR3 bases are TGTGCCAGCAGTTTGGCATTAGCTTACAATGAGCAGTTCTTC. Translation gives CASSLALAYNEQFF.

This clonotype was recorded a few times. This sequence joins TRBV4-1 and TRBJ2-7; 9 bases map to TRBD2. Germline V gene lookup returns CDR1 MGHRA and CDR2 YSYEKL. Trimming at V came to 3 bases and at J to 3 bases, leaving 9 bases not matched to a gene. The CDR3 runs to 16 residues. The CDR3 sequence is CASSHTRLAGNYEQYF. The CDR3 DNA follows: TGCGCCAGCAGCCACACCCGGCTAGCGGGGAACTACGAGCAGTACTTC.

This clonotype was observed at least ten times. The J gene is TRBJ2-1, the V gene TRBV20-1, with D perhaps matching TRBD2 (5 bases). V gave up 3 bases and J gave up 4 bases, with 19 bases separating them. From germline, CDR1 is DFQATT and CDR2 SNEGSKA (reference sequence). The CDR3 sequence is 16 residues long. The CDR3 protein is CSASDLSGNYYNEQFF. DNA of the CDR3: TGCAGTGCTAGCGATCTAAGCGGCAACTATTACAATGAGCAGTTCTTC.

This clonotype was detected ten times or more. The V and J genes are TRBV5-1 and TRBJ2-1; D unresolved. The germline V gene has CDR1 SGHRS and CDR2 YFSETQ. There are 12 residues in the CDR3. The V end lost 3 bases, the J end lost 7 bases, and 8 bases lay between the germline ends. The CDR3 loop is CASSSPSNEQFF. For the CDR3, the DNA is TGCGCCAGCAGCTCCCCGTCTAATGAGCAGTTCTTC.

The chain combines TRBV11-2 with TRBJ2-5; the match to TRBD2 covers 10 bases. The CDR3 has 16 residues. In germline, CDR1 is SGHAT, CDR2 FQNNGV. With 5 bases clipped from V and 7 bases from J, the junction kept 13 bases outside the gene matches. The CDR3 nucleotides are TGTGCCAGCAGCGATACAGGAGCGGGAGGGCCGGTGACCCAGTACTTC. This encodes CASSDTGAGGPVTQYF.

This clonotype was found many times. The chain recombines TRBV10-3 with TRBJ2-1; the D gene is possibly TRBD2 (6 bases). The germline V and J ends were trimmed by 6 bases and 8 bases, with 14 bases remaining between them. CDR3 length equals 13 residues. Per germline, CDR1 ENHRY and CDR2 SYGVKD. The CDR3: CAIRSGAADEQFF. CDR3 coding DNA: TGTGCCATCAGGTCGGGAGCTGCGGATGAGCAGTTCTTC.

The V call is TRBV3-1, the J call TRBJ2-7; no reliable D call. Looked up from germline, CDR1 is LGHDT and CDR2 is YNNKEL (reference sequence). CDR3 length equals 16 residues. The V gene lost 5 bases and the J gene lost 2 bases, with 19 bases spanning the gap. CDR3 coding DNA: TGTGCCAGCAGCTATCTGACTGGTGGGCTGGCCTACGAGCAGTACTTC. Amino acid sequence: CASSYLTGGLAYEQYF.

This clonotype was detected a few times. The V and J genes are TRBV16 and TRBJ2-1, with 12 bases matching TRBD2. This CDR3 is built from 15 residues. The germline V gene encodes CDR1 KGHSY and CDR2 FQNENV. V shed 4 bases, J shed 5 bases, and the junction held 3 bases outside the gene matches. CDR3 region: CASSRLAGANNEQFF. The DNA for the CDR3 is TGTGCCAGCAGCCGACTAGCGGGAGCCAACAATGAGCAGTTCTTC.

This clonotype appeared many times. The V and J genes are TRBV29-1 and TRBJ1-5, with D perhaps matching TRBD1 (5 bases). Looked up from germline, CDR1 is SQVTM and CDR2 is ANQGSEA. The CDR3 runs 14 residues. Between the trimmed V and J ends, which lost 3 bases and 3 bases, there was a span of 12 bases. The CDR3: CSVDLTEHNQPQHF. CDR3 bases: TGCAGCGTTGACCTGACAGAGCACAATCAGCCCCAGCATTTT.

This clonotype has ten or more counts. The rearrangement links TRBV12-3 or TRBV12-4 to TRBJ2-1, with 7 bases matching TRBD2. The CDR3 contains 19 residues. V lost 6 bases and J lost 4; bases outside the gene matches: 21. The CDR3: CASSAGGSSTTFLYNEQFF. The CDR3 coding sequence is TGTGCCAGCAGCGCGGGCGGGAGTTCAACAACCTTTTTATACAATGAGCAGTTCTTC.

The V call is TRBV7-6, the J call TRBJ1-3; D gene unclear. This CDR3 comprises 19 residues. The germline V gene has CDR1 SGHVS and CDR2 FNYEAQ. Trimming stripped 5 bases from V and 2 bases from J, with 25 bases between. The CDR3 loop is CASSIHRQTLSATGNTIYF. CDR3 coding DNA: TGTGCCAGCAGCATCCACCGCCAGACTCTATCCGCCACTGGAAACACCATATATTTT.

In regard to this clonotype: With a much larger clone just one base away, this may be a read error. This rearrangement joins TRBV3-1 to TRBJ2-2, with D perhaps TRBD1 or TRBD2 (5 bases each). This CDR3 spans 12 amino acids. Germline CDR1 and CDR2: LGHDT and YNNKEL (reference sequence). CDR3 nucleotides: TGTGCCAGCAGCCAAGCACGAGGGGAGCTGTATTTT. Translating gives CASSQARGELYF.

The chain links TRBV27 to TRBJ2-4; 7 positions agree with TRBD1. Germline values: CDR1 MNHEY, CDR2 SMNVEV (reference sequence). CDR3 size: 15 residues. J lost 0 bases, V lost 8 bases, and 7 bases had no gene match. The CDR3 coding sequence is TGTGCCAGCGGACAGGCGAACTTAGCCAAAAACATTCAGTACTTC. Residues: CASGQANLAKNIQYF.

In this sample, this clonotype turned up many times. V is TRBV5-1 and J is TRBJ1-5, with D unclear. The CDR3 is 13 amino acids. CDR1 is SGHRS and CDR2 is YFSETQ in the germline V gene. The V end lost 3 bases, the J end lost 8 bases, and 12 bases lay between the germline ends. The chain's CDR3 is CASSSPRGKPQHF. In nucleotides, the CDR3 is TGCGCCAGCAGCTCTCCAAGAGGTAAGCCCCAGCATTTT.